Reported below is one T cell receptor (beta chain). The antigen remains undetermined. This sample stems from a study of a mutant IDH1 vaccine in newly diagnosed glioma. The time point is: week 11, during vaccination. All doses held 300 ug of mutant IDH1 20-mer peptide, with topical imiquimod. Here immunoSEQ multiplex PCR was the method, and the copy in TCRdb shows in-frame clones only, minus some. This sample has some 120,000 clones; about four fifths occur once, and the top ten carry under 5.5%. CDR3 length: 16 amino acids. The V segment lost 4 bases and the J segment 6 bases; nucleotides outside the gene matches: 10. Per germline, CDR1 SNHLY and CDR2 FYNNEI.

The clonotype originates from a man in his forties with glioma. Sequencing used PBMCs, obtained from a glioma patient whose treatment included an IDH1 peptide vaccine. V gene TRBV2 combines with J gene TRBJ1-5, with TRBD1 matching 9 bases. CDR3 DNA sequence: TGTGCCAGCAGTGGCACAGGGGGCTTGATCAGTCAGCCCCAGCATTTT. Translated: CASSGTGGLISQPQHF.